This T cell receptor (beta chain) was found in a study of T cell responses to AZD1222 COVID-19 vaccine. Findings of the study overall: Receipt of two AZD1222 doses was followed by a rise in Spike-specific TCR breadth and depth. White British people made up most donors, females outnumbered males, and clonal diversity was possibly underestimated. Seropositive AZD1222 recipients at baseline numbered only six or seven.

With regard to this clone: Its target is unknown.

The data were produced by immunoSEQ multiplex PCR, yet TCRdb's version contains in-frame clones alone and is incomplete. The sample lists 60,000 to 75,000 clones, about 90% seen once, with 4% to 5% in the top ten. The CDR3 has 17 residues. The ends lost 5 bases at V and 0 bases at J; junction bases unmatched: 7. The germline V gene encodes CDR1 SGHVS and CDR2 FQNEAQ. The J gene is TRBJ1-3, the V gene TRBV7-8; TRBD1 matches at 10 bases. This receptor was obtained from an adult in good health. The sample here was peripheral blood, taken on day 0 of AZD1222 vaccination. The DNA for the CDR3 is TGTGCCAGCAGCCCTCGGACAGGGGGAAGCTCTGGAAACACCATATATTTT. This sequence encodes CASSPRTGGSSGNTIYF.